This T cell receptor (beta chain) was documented in a study of blood T cell repertoires in COVID-19. The V and J ends lost 1 base and 6 bases, in that order; junction bases with no gene match: 4. This CDR3 is 14 amino acids long. Germline V gene data show CDR1 as SEHNR and CDR2 as FQNEAQ (reference sequence). Per the original methods: Reference gene primers were amplified, and this amplification served to estimate nucleated cell counts. Clones were read by immunoSEQ multiplex PCR, and TCRdb kept only the in-frame ones, dropping some. V and J calls and clone size are as listed in that table; D and trimming were resolved from the DNA. The sample carries roughly 140,000 clones, around 80% recorded once.

The chain combines TRBV7-9 with TRBJ1-2; TRBD1 matches at 8 bases. The TCR was taken from a woman between 45 and 60 years old in a cohort sampled during active or convalescent COVID-19. Sequencing was performed on peripheral blood. CDR3: CASSLGRGQNGYTF. The CDR3, as DNA: TGTGCCAGCAGCTTAGGCAGGGGGCAGAATGGCTACACCTTC.